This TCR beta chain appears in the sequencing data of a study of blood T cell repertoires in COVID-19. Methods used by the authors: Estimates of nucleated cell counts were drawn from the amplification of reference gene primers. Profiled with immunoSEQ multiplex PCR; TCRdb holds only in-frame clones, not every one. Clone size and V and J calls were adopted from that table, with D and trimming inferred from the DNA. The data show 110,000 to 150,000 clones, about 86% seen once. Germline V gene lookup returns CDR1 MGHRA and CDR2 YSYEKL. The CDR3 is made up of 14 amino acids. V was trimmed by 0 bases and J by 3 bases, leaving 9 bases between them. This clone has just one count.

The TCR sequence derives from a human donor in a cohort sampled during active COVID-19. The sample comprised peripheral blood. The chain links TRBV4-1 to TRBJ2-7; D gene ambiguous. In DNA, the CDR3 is TGCGCCAGCAGCCAAGAAGGAGACGGCTACGAGCAGTACTTC. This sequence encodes CASSQEGDGYEQYF.